This is a list of T cell receptor beta chains from one sample in a study of CD8+CD57+ T cells in acquired aplastic anemia. MiXCR, run by TCRdb on the reads, gives a single entry per CDR3 protein. This sample yields 150,000 to 200,000 distinct CDR3 sequences, of which about 45% are seen a single time; around 1.1% belongs to the top ten. Sample: sorted CD4+, CD8+, or CD8+CD57+ T cells (not recorded which) from PBMCs. The receptors were gathered from a human donor with aplastic anemia. Both conserved end residues are part of each CDR3. Fields, in order: D gene, J gene, clone size, V gene, CDR3 protein, CDR3 DNA. D genes are given only for firm matches. Size is omitted from some rows. Given values are once, few, many or a class for expanded clones.

d_gene: .
j_gene: TRBJ2-1
abundance: many
v_gene: TRBV20-1
CDR3aa: CSAEGLARYNEQFF
CDR3nt: TGCAGTGCCGAGGGTCTAGCCCGGTACAATGAGCAGTTCTTC

d_gene: TRBD1
j_gene: TRBJ2-2
abundance: many
v_gene: TRBV11-2
CDR3aa: CASSLDVQGGNTGELFF
CDR3nt: TGTGCCAGCAGCTTAGATGTACAGGGGGGGAACACCGGGGAGCTGTTTTTT

d_gene: TRBD1
j_gene: TRBJ1-1
abundance: .
v_gene: TRBV19
CDR3aa: CASRGGTANTEAFF
CDR3nt: TGTGCCAGTAGGGGAGGGACAGCGAACACTGAAGCTTTCTTT

d_gene: .
j_gene: TRBJ2-7
abundance: .
v_gene: TRBV19
CDR3aa: CASSILLRGYEQYF
CDR3nt: TGTGCCAGTAGTATACTGCTTCGGGGCTACGAGCAGTACTTC

d_gene: TRBD2
j_gene: TRBJ2-1
abundance: few
v_gene: TRBV6-1
CDR3aa: CASSVRGGAREQFF
CDR3nt: TGTGCCAGCAGTGTGCGCGGGGGGGCTCGTGAGCAGTTCTTC

d_gene: .
j_gene: TRBJ2-3
abundance: .
v_gene: TRBV29-1
CDR3aa: CSVEGLGGRGDTQYF
CDR3nt: TGCAGCGTTGAAGGCCTAGGGGGGCGCGGAGATACGCAGTATTTT

d_gene: .
j_gene: TRBJ2-5
abundance: few
v_gene: TRBV18
CDR3aa: CASSNLGFGPQETQYF
CDR3nt: TGTGCCAGCTCAAACCTGGGTTTTGGACCTCAAGAGACCCAGTACTTC

d_gene: TRBD1
j_gene: TRBJ1-2
abundance: many
v_gene: TRBV5-6
CDR3aa: CARQGANYGYTF
CDR3nt: TGTGCCAGACAGGGGGCTAACTATGGCTACACCTTC

d_gene: .
j_gene: TRBJ2-1
abundance: .
v_gene: TRBV24-1
CDR3aa: CATSSPIDNEQFF
CDR3nt: TGTGCCACCAGTTCCCCCATCGACAATGAGCAGTTCTTC

d_gene: .
j_gene: TRBJ2-5
abundance: .
v_gene: TRBV7-8
CDR3aa: CASSLERETQYF
CDR3nt: TGTGCCAGCAGCTTAGAGCGGGAGACCCAGTACTTC

d_gene: .
j_gene: TRBJ1-2
abundance: .
v_gene: TRBV15
CDR3aa: CATSREVGYGYTF
CDR3nt: TGTGCCACCAGCAGAGAAGTCGGCTATGGCTACACCTTC

d_gene: TRBD1
j_gene: TRBJ1-2
abundance: many
v_gene: TRBV5-6
CDR3aa: CASSLAGQLYGYTF
CDR3nt: TGTGCCAGCAGCCTAGCGGGACAGCTCTATGGCTACACCTTC

d_gene: TRBD1
j_gene: TRBJ2-2
abundance: .
v_gene: TRBV25-1
CDR3aa: CASSSLQGGQGGGTGELFF
CDR3nt: TGTGCCAGCAGTTCCCTCCAGGGGGGACAGGGAGGCGGCACCGGGGAGCTGTTTTTT

d_gene: .
j_gene: TRBJ1-2
abundance: few
v_gene: TRBV28
CDR3aa: CASSLNSYGYTF
CDR3nt: TGTGCCAGCAGTTTAAACTCCTATGGCTACACCTTC

d_gene: .
j_gene: TRBJ2-3
abundance: .
v_gene: TRBV5-1
CDR3aa: CASSAYGTYTDTQYF
CDR3nt: TGCGCCAGCAGCGCCTACGGGACTTACACAGATACGCAGTATTTT

d_gene: .
j_gene: TRBJ2-1
abundance: .
v_gene: TRBV5-4
CDR3aa: CASSLGGATYNEQFF
CDR3nt: TGTGCCAGCAGCTTGGGCGGAGCTACCTACAATGAGCAGTTCTTC

d_gene: .
j_gene: TRBJ2-2
abundance: many
v_gene: TRBV24-1
CDR3aa: CATSDSHLNTGELFF
CDR3nt: TGTGCCACCAGTGATTCCCACTTAAACACCGGGGAGCTGTTTTTT

d_gene: .
j_gene: TRBJ2-7
abundance: many
v_gene: TRBV5-1
CDR3aa: CASSPHGGETYEQYF
CDR3nt: TGCGCCAGCAGCCCCCACGGGGGCGAAACCTACGAGCAGTACTTC

d_gene: TRBD2
j_gene: TRBJ2-3
abundance: once
v_gene: TRBV20-1
CDR3aa: CSASLTRGSGRSIADTQYF
CDR3nt: TGCAGTGCTAGCCTAACCCGGGGTAGCGGGAGAAGTATAGCAGATACGCAGTATTTT

d_gene: .
j_gene: TRBJ2-5
abundance: many
v_gene: TRBV7-8
CDR3aa: CASSPQQLFRQETQYF
CDR3nt: TGTGCCAGCAGTCCCCAGCAGTTGTTTCGGCAAGAGACCCAGTACTTC

d_gene: TRBD2
j_gene: TRBJ2-7
abundance: many
v_gene: TRBV3-1
CDR3aa: CASSPPDSGGDEQYF
CDR3nt: TGTGCCAGCAGTCCCCCTGATAGCGGGGGAGACGAGCAGTACTTC

d_gene: .
j_gene: TRBJ2-5
abundance: few
v_gene: TRBV29-1
CDR3aa: CSVEHLGETQYF
CDR3nt: TGCAGCGTTGAACACCTCGGCGAGACCCAGTACTTC

d_gene: TRBD1
j_gene: TRBJ2-5
abundance: many
v_gene: TRBV20-1
CDR3aa: CSAMTGTGRGKTQYF
CDR3nt: TGCAGTGCGATGACCGGGACAGGGCGAGGGAAGACCCAGTACTTC

d_gene: TRBD1
j_gene: TRBJ2-7
abundance: once
v_gene: TRBV6-5
CDR3aa: CASSYSDRGYEQYF
CDR3nt: TGTGCCAGCAGTTACTCCGACAGGGGGTACGAGCAGTACTTC

d_gene: .
j_gene: TRBJ2-1
abundance: .
v_gene: TRBV11-1
CDR3aa: CASSLPGYGDNEQFF
CDR3nt: TGTGCCAGCAGCCTACCCGGGTACGGGGACAATGAGCAGTTCTTC

d_gene: TRBD1
j_gene: TRBJ2-5
abundance: .
v_gene: TRBV10-3
CDR3aa: CAISGTGYQETQYF
CDR3nt: TGTGCCATCAGCGGGACAGGATACCAAGAGACCCAGTACTTC

d_gene: .
j_gene: TRBJ1-1
abundance: many
v_gene: TRBV7-2
CDR3aa: CASSSKENTEAFF
CDR3nt: TGTGCCAGCAGCTCAAAAGAGAACACTGAAGCTTTCTTT

d_gene: .
j_gene: TRBJ2-4
abundance: many
v_gene: TRBV24-1
CDR3aa: CATSEAGIGNIQYF
CDR3nt: TGTGCCACCAGTGAGGCAGGGATTGGGAACATTCAGTACTTC

d_gene: .
j_gene: TRBJ2-7
abundance: many
v_gene: TRBV6-6
CDR3aa: CASSSTEWGEEYF
CDR3nt: TGTGCCAGCAGTTCCACCGAGTGGGGAGAAGAGTACTTC

d_gene: TRBD2
j_gene: TRBJ2-7
abundance: many
v_gene: TRBV5-6
CDR3aa: CASSLGGGRKLSYEQYF
CDR3nt: TGTGCCAGCAGCCTCGGGGGGGGTAGAAAACTCTCCTACGAGCAGTACTTC

d_gene: TRBD2
j_gene: TRBJ2-7
abundance: many
v_gene: TRBV12-3/TRBV12-4
CDR3aa: CASSLEGLAGPYEQYF
CDR3nt: TGTGCCAGCAGTTTGGAAGGGCTAGCGGGGCCCTACGAGCAGTACTTC

d_gene: .
j_gene: TRBJ2-3
abundance: few
v_gene: TRBV24-1
CDR3aa: CATSDQPATDTQYF
CDR3nt: TGTGCCACCAGTGATCAACCGGCCACAGATACGCAGTATTTT

d_gene: TRBD2
j_gene: TRBJ2-1
abundance: .
v_gene: TRBV4-2
CDR3aa: CASSQDWLAGYNEQFF
CDR3nt: TGTGCCAGCAGCCAAGACTGGCTAGCGGGCTACAATGAGCAGTTCTTC

d_gene: .
j_gene: TRBJ2-5
abundance: many
v_gene: TRBV5-6
CDR3aa: CASSLEGGGFDVTQYF
CDR3nt: TGTGCCAGCAGCTTGGAGGGTGGGGGGTTCGACGTGACCCAGTACTTC

d_gene: TRBD1
j_gene: TRBJ2-7
abundance: .
v_gene: TRBV7-9
CDR3aa: CASSSWDSYEQYF
CDR3nt: TGTGCCAGCAGCTCCTGGGACAGCTACGAGCAGTACTTC

d_gene: .
j_gene: TRBJ2-7
abundance: many
v_gene: TRBV9
CDR3aa: CASSAAGSSYEQYF
CDR3nt: TGTGCCAGCAGCGCCGCCGGGAGCTCCTACGAGCAGTACTTC

d_gene: .
j_gene: TRBJ2-7
abundance: many
v_gene: TRBV20-1
CDR3aa: CSAPRDAPYEQYF
CDR3nt: TGCAGTGCTCCCCGGGACGCCCCCTACGAGCAGTACTTC

d_gene: TRBD1
j_gene: TRBJ1-5
abundance: .
v_gene: TRBV19
CDR3aa: CASSMGTALYSNQPQHF
CDR3nt: TGTGCCAGTAGTATGGGGACAGCACTTTATAGCAATCAGCCCCAGCATTTT

d_gene: .
j_gene: TRBJ2-3
abundance: many
v_gene: TRBV20-1
CDR3aa: CSASISVTGSTDTQYF
CDR3nt: TGCAGTGCTAGTATTTCTGTAACAGGTAGCACAGATACGCAGTATTTT

d_gene: TRBD2
j_gene: TRBJ2-3
abundance: .
v_gene: TRBV14
CDR3aa: CASSHPYGTSGPRRDNTQYF
CDR3nt: TGTGCCAGCAGCCACCCTTACGGGACTAGCGGTCCTAGGAGGGATAATACGCAGTATTTT

d_gene: .
j_gene: TRBJ2-1
abundance: many
v_gene: TRBV7-6
CDR3aa: CASSLDLRAHEQFF
CDR3nt: TGTGCCAGCAGCTTAGACCTCCGAGCACATGAGCAGTTCTTC

d_gene: TRBD1
j_gene: TRBJ2-7
abundance: .
v_gene: TRBV29-1
CDR3aa: CSVLGTGSYEQYF
CDR3nt: TGCAGCGTCCTAGGGACAGGATCCTACGAGCAGTACTTC

d_gene: .
j_gene: TRBJ2-1
abundance: many
v_gene: TRBV5-4
CDR3aa: CASSLDNVDEQFF
CDR3nt: TGTGCCAGCAGCTTAGATAACGTGGATGAGCAGTTCTTC

d_gene: .
j_gene: TRBJ2-5
abundance: .
v_gene: TRBV7-2
CDR3aa: CASSLGTGGPKETQYF
CDR3nt: TGTGCCAGCAGCTTAGGGACGGGGGGCCCCAAAGAGACCCAGTACTTC

d_gene: TRBD2
j_gene: TRBJ2-7
abundance: many
v_gene: TRBV10-1
CDR3aa: CASRTRGVLSYEQYF
CDR3nt: TGCGCCAGCCGAACCCGGGGGGTCCTGTCCTACGAGCAGTACTTC

d_gene: .
j_gene: TRBJ2-5
abundance: .
v_gene: TRBV9
CDR3aa: CASSVTGQGTQETQYF
CDR3nt: TGTGCCAGCAGCGTTACGGGACAAGGGACCCAAGAGACCCAGTACTTC

d_gene: TRBD2
j_gene: TRBJ2-5
abundance: many
v_gene: TRBV5-5
CDR3aa: CASSLREGLAGGYQETQYF
CDR3nt: TGTGCCAGCAGCTTAAGAGAGGGACTAGCGGGGGGGTACCAAGAGACCCAGTACTTC

d_gene: TRBD1
j_gene: TRBJ2-1
abundance: many
v_gene: TRBV5-4
CDR3aa: CASSLVQGVSNEQFF
CDR3nt: TGTGCCAGCAGCTTAGTGCAGGGGGTTAGCAATGAGCAGTTCTTC

d_gene: .
j_gene: TRBJ2-1
abundance: .
v_gene: TRBV7-6
CDR3aa: CASSLGSTASSYNEQFF
CDR3nt: TGTGCCAGCAGCTTAGGGTCGACGGCGAGCTCCTACAATGAGCAGTTCTTC

d_gene: .
j_gene: TRBJ2-7
abundance: many
v_gene: TRBV12-3/TRBV12-4
CDR3aa: CASSFGGGLREQYF
CDR3nt: TGTGCCAGCAGTTTCGGCGGGGGCTTGAGGGAGCAGTACTTC

d_gene: .
j_gene: TRBJ2-7
abundance: many
v_gene: TRBV6-1
CDR3aa: CASSWSGTYEQYF
CDR3nt: TGTGCCAGCTCTTGGTCAGGTACCTACGAGCAGTACTTC

d_gene: .
j_gene: TRBJ2-5
abundance: many
v_gene: TRBV20-1
CDR3aa: CSARGGGAGETQYF
CDR3nt: TGCAGTGCTAGAGGAGGGGGGGCAGGGGAGACCCAGTACTTC

d_gene: TRBD1
j_gene: TRBJ1-2
abundance: .
v_gene: TRBV2
CDR3aa: CARSGQGYGYTF
CDR3nt: TGTGCCAGGTCGGGACAGGGCTATGGCTACACCTTC